The entry below gives a single TCR beta chain sequence along with its context. Its antigen remains unidentified. No base quality values were provided; no much bigger clone lies one nucleotide off. CDR1 KGHSH and CDR2 LQKENI are derived from the germline V gene. V is reduced by 2 bases and J by 4 bases, leaving a spacing of 10 bases between them. The CDR3 has 14 amino acids, counting the end cysteine and phenylalanine. CDR3 DNA only is kept here, 42 bases in frame from base 1. A patient counted as having stable Graves' hyperthyroidism if no progression to ophthalmopathy occurred over 18 months of follow-up. Hyperthyroidism patients were newly diagnosed, had a disease duration of under 2 months, and were aged 18 to 65 years. Exclusion was applied to patients with uncontrolled infections, other autoimmune diseases, pregnancy or lactation. Clinical symptoms, serum thyroxine and TRAb, thyroid ultrasound, and orbital computed tomography formed the basis for the diagnoses. PBMCs were separated from 8 to 10 ml of fresh peripheral blood using Ficoll-Paque density gradient centrifugation. Total RNA was extracted with Trizol reagent, and quality was checked on an Agilent 2100 Bioanalyzer.

The TCR beta CDR3 regions were amplified from RNA transcripts. The first round of RT-PCR for the TCR CDR3 was performed with the HTBI primer set and the Qiagen OneStep RT-PCR kit. Libraries were constructed in a second round of multiplex PCR, after which size selection and purification were carried out. Libraries were sequenced paired-end with 100 bp reads on an Illumina HiSeq2000. In the original analysis: SOAPnuke was used to process the raw data, removing reads that contained adapters or uncalled bases, had a mean Phred below 15, or lacked an exact match to the constant primer or identifier. High-quality paired reads were merged using COPE v1.2.5, and each unique nucleotide sequence was defined as a clonotype. Clonotypes were aligned to IMGT TRBV, TRBD and TRBJ reference segments using MiTCR v1.1. Analysis was restricted to V-J combinations with a frequency above 0.0001, which covered roughly 99% of repertoires. A TCS score was defined as the ratio of F50 (clonal expansion) to E x V (chaos), with BLOSUM62-based TCRdist applied between CDR3 peptides within each V-J. Welch's t-statistics and random forest reduced 514 V-J features to 13, which were used in a naive Bayes classifier (R e1071). TCRdb handled the public reads itself, with Q25 trimming in fastp and clone calling in MiXCR, and kept productive beta chains. Identical CDR3 protein sequences are pooled into one entry, listed with their most common genes and DNA. The V and J calls here are based on TCRdb, not the publication. For this sample the table gives 550,000 to 800,000 distinct CDR3 sequences, of which approximately 15% were detected only once. The top ten clonotypes cover around 15% of the sample.

These data are taken from a study of T cells in Graves' hyperthyroidism and ophthalmopathy (dated by TCRdb to between 2018 and 2021). Notes on the research overall: Peripheral blood samples were taken at initial diagnosis, before any treatment was given. To identify distinguishing TCR V-J signatures, a discovery cohort of roughly 100 patients was used, comprising some 43 with Graves' ophthalmopathy and roughly 60 with stable Graves' hyperthyroidism. Whether ophthalmopathy could be predicted prospectively was tested in an independent validation cohort made up of about 18 hyperthyroidism patients plus 17 patients who later progressed to ophthalmopathy. The 95 to 100 discovery patients were randomly split 7:3 into training and test sets. In addition, the study compared T-cell repertoires in thyroid tissue and in blood from six Graves' hyperthyroidism patients. Once sampling was done, hyperthyroidism patients were given methimazole at a starting dose of 30 mg daily, whereas ophthalmopathy patients were given high-dose intravenous methylprednisolone. TCR Vbeta CDR3 sequencing of 135 peripheral blood samples (under 45 ophthalmopathy, some 75 hyperthyroidism and roughly 17 progressor patients) is reported in the paper.

General conclusions and limits of the study: No statistical method was used to fix the sample size in advance, and group allocation was not hidden from the investigators. Most expanded thyroid clonotypes (frequency above 0.001) were also detected in blood, suggesting blood repertoires may reflect thyroid immune responses. In validation, the model predicted progression to ophthalmopathy with about 71% sensitivity and less than 80% specificity, a median of around six months before onset. In cross-validation, a model built on a 13 V-J signature told ophthalmopathy apart from stable hyperthyroidism with approximately 90% sensitivity and approximately 84% specificity, and in testing the same model reached 80%/75%.

Sequencing was performed on blood. The TCR comes from a man aged 50-59 years with Graves' hyperthyroidism. The receptor chain draws on TRBV18 and TRBJ2-3; the D gene cannot be resolved beyond TRBD1 or TRBD2, each matching 5 bases. The nucleotide sequence reads TGTGCCAGCTCACCAGGGGGAATTTCAGATACGCAGTATTTT. It codes for CASSPGGISDTQYF.